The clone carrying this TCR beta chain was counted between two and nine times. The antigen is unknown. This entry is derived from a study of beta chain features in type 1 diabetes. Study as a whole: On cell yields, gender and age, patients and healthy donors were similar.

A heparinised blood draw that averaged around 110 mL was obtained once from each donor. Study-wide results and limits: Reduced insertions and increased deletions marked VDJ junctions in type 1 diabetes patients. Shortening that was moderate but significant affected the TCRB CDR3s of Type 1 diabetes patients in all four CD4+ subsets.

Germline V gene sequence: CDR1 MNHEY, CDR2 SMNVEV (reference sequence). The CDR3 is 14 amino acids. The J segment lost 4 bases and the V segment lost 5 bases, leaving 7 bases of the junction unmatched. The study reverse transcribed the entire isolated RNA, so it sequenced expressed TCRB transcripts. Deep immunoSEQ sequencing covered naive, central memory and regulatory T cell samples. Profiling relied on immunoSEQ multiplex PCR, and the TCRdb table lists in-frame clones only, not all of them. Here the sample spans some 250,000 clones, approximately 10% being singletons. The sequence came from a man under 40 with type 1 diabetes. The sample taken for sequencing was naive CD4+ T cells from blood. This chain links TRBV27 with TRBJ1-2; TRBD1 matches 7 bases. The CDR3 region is CASSRLGQVYGYTF. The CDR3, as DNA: TGTGCCAGCAGTCGCCTAGGACAGGTCTATGGCTACACCTTC.